These T cell receptor beta chains were read from a single sample in a study of T cell responses to AZD1222 COVID-19 vaccine. Clones were read by immunoSEQ multiplex PCR, and TCRdb kept only the in-frame ones, dropping some. The listing records about 140,000 clones. The sequencing sample was made of peripheral blood. The receptors here all came from an adult in good health. Both conserved end residues are part of each CDR3. D genes are given only for firm matches.

v_gene: TRBV19
d_gene: TRBD1
j_gene: TRBJ1-5
CDR3aa: CASQTGGNQPQHF
CDR3nt: TGTGCCAGCCAAACAGGGGGCAATCAGCCCCAGCATTTT

v_gene: TRBV30
d_gene: TRBD1
j_gene: TRBJ1-1
CDR3aa: CAWGTGVNTEAFF
CDR3nt: TGTGCCTGGGGGACAGGAGTGAACACTGAAGCTTTCTTT

v_gene: TRBV5-1
d_gene: TRBD1
j_gene: TRBJ1-2
CDR3aa: CASSEGQGFGYTF
CDR3nt: TGCGCCAGCAGCGAGGGACAGGGCTTTGGCTACACCTTC

v_gene: TRBV5-4
d_gene: -
j_gene: TRBJ1-1
CDR3aa: CASSRDLRGVDTEAFF
CDR3nt: TGTGCCAGCAGCCGGGACCTACGAGGGGTTGACACTGAAGCTTTCTTT

v_gene: TRBV9
d_gene: TRBD1
j_gene: TRBJ2-1
CDR3aa: CASSVGLDRGYNEQFF
CDR3nt: TGTGCCAGCAGCGTAGGTCTGGACAGGGGGTACAATGAGCAGTTCTTC

v_gene: TRBV4-2
d_gene: -
j_gene: TRBJ1-6
CDR3aa: CASSQDWTIGSPLHF
CDR3nt: TGTGCCAGCAGCCAAGATTGGACTATCGGTTCACCCCTCCACTTT

v_gene: TRBV28
d_gene: -
j_gene: TRBJ2-3
CDR3aa: CASSLRSADTQYF
CDR3nt: TGTGCCAGCAGTTTACGGTCTGCAGATACGCAGTATTTT

v_gene: TRBV7-2
d_gene: -
j_gene: TRBJ1-2
CDR3aa: CASRGFGDNYGYTF
CDR3nt: TGTGCCAGCAGGGGGTTTGGGGATAACTATGGCTACACCTTC

v_gene: TRBV3-1/TRBV3-2
d_gene: -
j_gene: TRBJ2-5
CDR3aa: CASSQVVREEETQYF
CDR3nt: TGTGCCAGCAGCCAAGTCGTCAGGGAGGAAGAGACCCAGTACTTC

v_gene: TRBV6-5
d_gene: -
j_gene: TRBJ1-2
CDR3aa: CASSYSSDGGYTF
CDR3nt: TGTGCCAGCAGTTACAGCTCCGACGGAGGCTACACCTTC

v_gene: TRBV30
d_gene: -
j_gene: TRBJ2-2
CDR3aa: CAWSWRNTGELFF
CDR3nt: TGTGCCTGGAGTTGGCGGAACACCGGGGAGCTGTTTTTT

v_gene: TRBV19
d_gene: -
j_gene: TRBJ1-4
CDR3aa: CASSMGPRLWEATNEKLFF
CDR3nt: TGTGCCAGTAGTATGGGGCCCCGGCTTTGGGAGGCAACTAATGAAAAACTGTTTTTT

v_gene: TRBV21-1
d_gene: -
j_gene: TRBJ1-4
CDR3aa: CASSKARGDGLNEKLFF
CDR3nt: TGTGCCAGCAGCAAAGCGCGGGGGGATGGGCTTAATGAAAAACTGTTTTTT

v_gene: TRBV7-8
d_gene: -
j_gene: TRBJ2-1
CDR3aa: CASSLRPGTRYNEQFF
CDR3nt: TGTGCCAGCAGCTTAAGACCGGGGACACGTTACAATGAGCAGTTCTTC

v_gene: TRBV2
d_gene: -
j_gene: TRBJ1-1
CDR3aa: CASSLSRNTEAFF
CDR3nt: TGTGCCAGCAGCCTGTCACGAAACACTGAAGCTTTCTTT

v_gene: TRBV7-6
d_gene: TRBD2
j_gene: TRBJ2-5
CDR3aa: CASSFRGGTQETQYF
CDR3nt: TGTGCCAGCAGCTTCCGGGGGGGAACACAAGAGACCCAGTACTTC

v_gene: TRBV29-1
d_gene: -
j_gene: TRBJ2-3
CDR3aa: CSVEGRGGAGTDTQYF
CDR3nt: TGCAGCGTTGAAGGTCGTGGGGGGGCAGGCACAGATACGCAGTATTTT

v_gene: TRBV6-2/TRBV6-3
d_gene: -
j_gene: TRBJ2-5
CDR3aa: CASSGGARRGETQYF
CDR3nt: TGTGCCAGCAGTGGAGGGGCCCGGCGAGGGGAGACCCAGTACTTC